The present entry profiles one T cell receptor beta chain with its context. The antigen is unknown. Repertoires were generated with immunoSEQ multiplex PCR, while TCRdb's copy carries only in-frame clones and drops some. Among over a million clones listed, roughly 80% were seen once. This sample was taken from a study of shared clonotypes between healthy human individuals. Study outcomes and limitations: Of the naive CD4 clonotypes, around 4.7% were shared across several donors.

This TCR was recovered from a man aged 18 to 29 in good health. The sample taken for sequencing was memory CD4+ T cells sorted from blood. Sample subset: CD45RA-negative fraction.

CDR3: CSVPGGGTYEQYF. In nucleotides, the CDR3 is TGCAGCGTGCCCGGCGGAGGGACATACGAGCAGTACTTC. V gene TRBV29-1 combines with J gene TRBJ2-7; tentatively, D is TRBD1 or TRBD2 (6 bases each). The CDR3 totals 13 residues. Per the germline V gene, CDR1 is SQVTM and CDR2 is ANQGSEA. V was cut by 6 bases and J by 4 bases, with 16 bases left in between.